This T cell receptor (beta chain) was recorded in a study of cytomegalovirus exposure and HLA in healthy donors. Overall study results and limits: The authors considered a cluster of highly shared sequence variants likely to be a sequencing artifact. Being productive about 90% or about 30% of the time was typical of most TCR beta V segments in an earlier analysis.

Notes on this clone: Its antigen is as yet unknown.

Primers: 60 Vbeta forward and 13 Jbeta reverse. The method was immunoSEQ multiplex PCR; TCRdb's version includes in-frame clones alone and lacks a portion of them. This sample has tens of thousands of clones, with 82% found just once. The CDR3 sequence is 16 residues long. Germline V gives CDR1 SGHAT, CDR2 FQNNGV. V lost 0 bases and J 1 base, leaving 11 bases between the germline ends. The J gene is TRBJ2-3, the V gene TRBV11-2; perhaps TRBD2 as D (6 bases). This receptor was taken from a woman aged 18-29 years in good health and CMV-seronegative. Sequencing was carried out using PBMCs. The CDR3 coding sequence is TGTGCCAGCAGCTTAGAGCTAGCGTGGGGCACAGATACGCAGTATTTT. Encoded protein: CASSLELAWGTDTQYF.